What follows are 29 T cell receptor beta chains derived from one specimen sequenced in a study of shared clonotypes between healthy human individuals. Sequencing was performed with immunoSEQ multiplex PCR; in TCRdb, only in-frame clones are kept and a portion is missing. The sample shows more than 2,000,000 clones, more than 80% of them seen only once. Material for sequencing was naive CD4+ T cells from PBMCs. As to subset: CD45RA+ positively selected. Receptor source: a man between 18 and 35 years old in good health. Some clones in this sample may be carry-over from other donors' samples.

The gene calls are TRBV21-1 and TRBJ2-7; the D call in the table, TRBD2, was not verified against the DNA. TRBV21-1 is marked as a pseudogene. The CDR3 covers 15 residues. The CDR3 DNA sequence: TGTGCCAGCAGGCAAGAGGGCCGTGCTATCTACGAGCAGTACTTC. Translating it yields CASRQEGRAIYEQYF.

This sequence joins TRBV19 and TRBJ2-5; 8 bases are shared with TRBD2. The CDR3 has 15 residues. V lost 4 bases and J lost 1; bases outside the gene matches: 5. Germline-derived CDR1 and CDR2 are LNHDA and SQIVND (reference sequence). This CDR3 reads CASSTLGLAQETQYF. CDR3 sequence (DNA): TGTGCCAGTAGTACCTTAGGACTAGCCCAAGAGACCCAGTACTTC.

This clone was picked up one time. The chain is built from TRBV5-1 and TRBJ1-3; maybe TRBD1 (6 bases). Per germline, CDR1 SGHRS and CDR2 YFSETQ. The CDR3 totals 17 residues. Trimming shortened V by 0 bases and J by 0 bases, and 13 bases separated the two germline ends. Here the CDR3 reads CASSLVTGRRSGNTIYF. For the CDR3, the DNA is TGCGCCAGCAGCTTGGTGACAGGCAGACGCTCTGGAAACACCATATATTTT. The complete variable domain, with remaining parts taken from reference TRBV5-1 and TRBJ1-3, reads KAGVTQTPRYLIKTRGQQVTLSCSPISGHRSVSWYQQTPGQGLQFLFEYFSETQRNKGNFPGRFSGRQFSNSRSEMNVSTLELGDSALYLCASSLVTGRRSGNTIYFGEGSWLTVV.

The chain is built from TRBV19 and TRBJ1-2, with D possibly TRBD1 on 5 matching bases. Trimming cost V 2 bases and J 6 bases, with 7 bases left between them. This CDR3 is 12 amino acids long. CDR1 and CDR2 (germline): LNHDA, SQIVND (reference sequence). The CDR3: CASSIRGHGYTF. The DNA for the CDR3 is TGTGCCAGTAGTATAAGGGGCCATGGCTACACCTTC. The full variable domain, its missing parts supplied by reference TRBV19 and TRBJ1-2, is DGGITQSPKYLFRKEGQNVTLSCEQNLNHDAMYWYRQDPGQGLRLIYYSQIVNDFQKGDIAEGYSVSREKKESFPLTVTSAQKNPTAFYLCASSIRGHGYTFGSGTRLTVV.

The gene calls are TRBV15 and TRBJ1-5; 9 bases align to TRBD1. V shed 4 bases and J 0 bases; nucleotides not matched to a gene: 4. Germline-derived CDR1 and CDR2 are LNHNV and YYDKDF (reference sequence). This CDR3 is 16 amino acids long. This CDR3 is CATSIGDRDSNQPQHF. In DNA, the CDR3 is TGTGCCACCAGCATTGGGGACAGGGATAGCAATCAGCCCCAGCATTTT.

The DNA of the CDR3 is TGTGCCAGCAGCTTAAGGGTTGTGAACACTGAAGCTTTCTTT. Protein sequence: CASSLRVVNTEAFF. The genes are TRBV5-4 and TRBJ1-1; no reliable D call. This CDR3 is built from 14 residues. V gave up 2 bases and J gave up 0 bases, with 8 bases separating them. Germline V gene lookup returns CDR1 SGHNT and CDR2 YYREEE (reference sequence).

The rearrangement links TRBV7-2 to TRBJ2-3; the D is unclear. V lost 4 bases and J lost 3, with 14 bases in between. Per the germline V gene, CDR1 is SGHTA and CDR2 is FQGNSA. This CDR3 is 15 amino acids long. CDR3 region: CASSSISWQTDTQYF. Written as DNA, the CDR3 is TGTGCCAGCAGCTCGATCAGCTGGCAGACAGATACGCAGTATTTT.

The chain carries TRBV6-6 and TRBJ2-7, with 7 nucleotides matching TRBD2. The CDR3 length is 13 residues. CDR1 and CDR2 (germline): MNHNY, SVGAGI (reference sequence). V was clipped by 8 bases and J by 1 base; unmatched bases: 5. CDR3 bases: TGTGCCAGCCTTGGGAGGGAGTCCTACGAGCAGTACTTC. It encodes CASLGRESYEQYF.

This chain links TRBV18 with TRBJ2-1; D remains unclear. The germline CDR1 and CDR2 sequences are KGHSH and LQKENI. Trimming took 2 bases from V and 3 from J, leaving 11 bases between them. The CDR3 sequence is 15 residues long. DNA for the CDR3: TGTGCCAGCTCACCAGTAATTGGGAACTACAATGAGCAGTTCTTC. Its protein is CASSPVIGNYNEQFF.

The chain combines TRBV6-1 with TRBJ2-7; perhaps TRBD2 as D (5 bases). This CDR3 spans 14 amino acids. Looked up from germline, CDR1 is MNHNS and CDR2 is SASEGT. V gave up 6 bases and J gave up 6 bases, with 18 bases separating them. The CDR3 protein is CASRRASPGVEQYF. The CDR3 nucleotides read TGTGCCAGCAGGAGGGCGTCCCCCGGGGTCGAGCAGTACTTC.

V and J are TRBV11-2 and TRBJ2-2; TRBD2 matches at 12 bases. CDR1 is SGHAT, CDR2 FQNNGV, per germline. V trimming: 2 bases; J trimming: 7 bases; junction bases outside the gene matches: 5. There are 16 residues in the CDR3. The CDR3 is CASSLNGLAGLGELFF. CDR3 nucleotides: TGTGCCAGCAGCTTAAACGGACTAGCGGGGCTCGGGGAGCTGTTTTTT.

This chain connects TRBV14 to TRBJ2-4; 10 bases are a match to TRBD1. The J segment lost 6 bases and the V segment lost 4 bases, leaving 6 bases of the junction unmatched. The CDR3 has 15 amino acids. Germline values: CDR1 SGHDN, CDR2 FVKESK. CDR3 nucleotides: TGTGCCAGCAGCCGGACAGGGGGTGTGGGAAACATTCAGTACTTC. The encoded protein is CASSRTGGVGNIQYF.

This clone appeared a single time. The chain joins TRBV11-3 to TRBJ2-5; 8 nucleotides line up with TRBD1. The CDR3 consists of 15 residues. Germline V gene lookup returns CDR1 SGHNT and CDR2 YENEEA. Trimming at V came to 5 bases and at J to 5 bases, leaving 10 bases not matched to a gene. CDR3 residues: CASSHRTGGRETQYF. The CDR3 DNA sequence: TGTGCCAGCAGCCACAGAACAGGGGGTCGGGAGACCCAGTACTTC.

CDR3 DNA: TGTGCCAGCTCACCAACGGGACAGGGCGTCTCTGGGGCCAACGTCCTGACTTTC. It codes for CASSPTGQGVSGANVLTF. The rearrangement uses TRBV18 and TRBJ2-6; 9 nucleotides agree with TRBD1. Germline loops: CDR1 KGHSH, CDR2 LQKENI. This CDR3 has 18 amino acids. J gave up 0 bases and V 2 bases, and 5 bases lay outside the gene matches.

In its sample, this clone was seen once. This chain joins TRBV19 and TRBJ1-3, with D unclear. Germline V gene sequence: CDR1 LNHDA, CDR2 SQIVND (reference sequence). V dropped 10 bases and J dropped 2 bases, with 9 bases sitting between them. There are 12 residues in the CDR3. The CDR3 DNA is TGTGCCACCAGAAGTCCTGGAAACACCATATATTTT. The encoded protein is CATRSPGNTIYF. Full variable domain (missing parts from reference TRBV19 and TRBJ1-3): DGGITQSPKYLFRKEGQNVTLSCEQNLNHDAMYWYRQDPGQGLRLIYYSQIVNDFQKGDIAEGYSVSREKKESFPLTVTSAQKNPTAFYLCATRSPGNTIYFGEGSWLTVV.

The rearrangement joins TRBV28 to TRBJ2-5, with 11 bases that match TRBD2. Germline CDR1 MDHEN, CDR2 SYDVKM. CDR3 size: 15 residues. Trimming took 5 bases from V and 9 from J; bases not matched to a gene: 11. The CDR3 nucleotides read TGTGCCAGCAGTACCGGACTAGCGGGTCGAAGGGCCCAGTACTTC. Protein product: CASSTGLAGRRAQYF.

The rearrangement links TRBV5-1 to TRBJ2-7; unclear D gene. Trimming stripped 1 base from V and 5 bases from J, with 4 bases between. Germline CDR1 SGHRS, CDR2 YFSETQ. The CDR3 has 11 amino acids. CDR3 amino acids: CASSLSNEQYF. CDR3 sequence (DNA): TGCGCCAGCAGCTTGAGTAACGAGCAGTACTTC.

The chain recombines TRBV7-9 with TRBJ2-2; 7 nucleotides match TRBD1. The CDR3 covers 15 residues. From germline, CDR1 is SEHNR and CDR2 FQNEAQ (reference sequence). Losses at the gene ends were 5 bases for V and 2 bases for J; bases not matched to a gene: 5. The CDR3 protein is CASSQGVANTGELFF. The DNA of the CDR3 is TGTGCCAGCAGCCAGGGGGTAGCTAACACCGGGGAGCTGTTTTTT. The whole variable domain, filled in from reference TRBV7-9 and TRBJ2-2, reads DTGVSQNPRHKITKRGQNVTFRCDPISEHNRLYWYRQTLGQGPEFLTYFQNEAQLEKSRLLSDRFSAERPKGSFSTLEIQRTEQGDSAMYLCASSQGVANTGELFFGEGSRLTVL.

A word on this clone: Other DNA sequences from this sample encode an identical CDR3 as well. This chain links TRBV9 with TRBJ1-1; tentative D call: TRBD1 (5 bases). The V gene lost 2 bases and the J gene lost 2 bases, with 10 bases spanning the gap. This CDR3 is built from 14 residues. Germline V lookup: CDR1 SGDLS, CDR2 YYNGEE. CDR3: CASSVGTGNTEAFF. The CDR3 DNA reads TGTGCCAGCAGCGTTGGGACGGGCAACACTGAAGCTTTCTTT.

This chain uses TRBV18 with TRBJ2-7; 14 nucleotides line up with TRBD2. CDR1 is KGHSH and CDR2 is LQKENI in the germline V gene. The CDR3 totals 16 residues. V gave up 4 bases and J gave up 5 bases; unmatched junction bases: 7. CDR3 protein: CASSHGLAGGPHEQYF. CDR3 coding DNA: TGTGCCAGCTCACACGGACTAGCGGGAGGCCCCCACGAGCAGTACTTC.

This clone has a single count. CDR3 nucleotide sequence: TGTGCCAGCAGCAAACTACGGACTAGCGGGAGAAACAATGAGCAGTTCTTC. Translated, it gives CASSKLRTSGRNNEQFF. The chain carries TRBV7-2 and TRBJ2-1; 13 bases match TRBD2. Losses at the gene ends were 5 bases for V and 5 bases for J; bases not matched to a gene: 9. The germline gives CDR1 SGHTA, CDR2 FQGNSA. This CDR3 contains 17 residues.

J is TRBJ2-1 and V is TRBV11-2; D remains unclear. This CDR3 contains 14 residues. The ends were cut back, 1 base at V and 3 bases at J, with 7 bases in the middle. Germline assignment: CDR1 SGHAT and CDR2 FQNNGV. CDR3 DNA sequence: TGTGCCAGCAGCTTAGGAACTCTCTACAATGAGCAGTTCTTC. Amino acids: CASSLGTLYNEQFF.

The V and J genes are TRBV6-1 and TRBJ1-5, with D unclear. This CDR3 is 15 amino acids long. V was cut by 10 bases and J by 3 bases, with 19 bases left in between. Germline values: CDR1 MNHNS, CDR2 SASEGT. CDR3 DNA: TGTGCCACCTCATCTAAAGGACCCACCAATCAGCCCCAGCATTTT. Translation gives CATSSKGPTNQPQHF.

Comment on this clone: At the DNA level, this CDR3 is encoded by other sequences in the same sample as well. The chain couples TRBV15 to TRBJ2-3; no firm D call. V lost 2 bases to trimming and J lost 2 bases, with 2 bases between them. The length of the CDR3 is 12 residues. The germline CDR1 and CDR2 sequences are LNHNV and YYDKDF (reference sequence). The CDR3 sequence is CATSRSTDTQYF. CDR3 DNA sequence: TGTGCCACCAGCAGATCCACAGATACGCAGTATTTT. The full variable domain, with the rest looked up from reference TRBV15 and TRBJ2-3, is DAMVIQNPRYQVTQFGKPVTLSCSQTLNHNVMYWYQQKSSQAPKLLFHYYDKDFNNEADTPDNFQSRRPNTSFCFLDIRSPGLGDTAMYLCATSRSTDTQYFGPGTRLTVL.

This chain connects TRBV5-1 to TRBJ2-7; D is possibly TRBD2 (5 bases). The V end was cut by 4 bases, the J end by 5 bases, with 13 bases between. CDR3 size: 13 residues. Germline-derived CDR1 and CDR2 are SGHRS and YFSETQ. The CDR3 loop is CASSLASNDEQYF. Written as DNA, the CDR3 is TGCGCCAGCAGCCTAGCTAGCAACGACGAGCAGTACTTC.

The chain couples TRBV28 to TRBJ2-3; 12 bases fit TRBD2. V dropped 3 bases and J dropped 4; count of bases not matched to a gene: 8. From germline, CDR1 is MDHEN and CDR2 SYDVKM. The CDR3 is 17 residues long. The CDR3 region is CASSFLAGGPAADTQYF. The CDR3 bases are TGTGCCAGCAGTTTTCTAGCGGGAGGGCCAGCGGCAGATACGCAGTATTTT.

J is TRBJ1-2 and V is TRBV15; a weak D match, TRBD1 (5 bases). Germline assignment: CDR1 LNHNV and CDR2 YYDKDF (reference sequence). The CDR3 is made up of 14 amino acids. Trimming cost V 3 bases and J 7 bases, with 15 bases left between them. The CDR3 loop is CATSRTAPSIGYTF. DNA for the CDR3: TGTGCCACCAGCAGGACAGCTCCCTCAATTGGCTACACCTTC.

This clone was counted a single time. The chain couples TRBV25-1 to TRBJ2-1; D is perhaps TRBD1 or TRBD2 (5 bases each). V dropped 7 bases and J dropped 7 bases, with 14 bases sitting between them. Germline V gene sequence: CDR1 MGHDK, CDR2 SYGVNS. This CDR3 contains 13 residues. The CDR3 nucleotides read TGTGCCAGCAACGGGGCAGCTATTAATGAGCAGTTCTTC. Translation gives CASNGAAINEQFF.

As for this clone: Other DNA variants within this sample encode the same CDR3. The chain recombines TRBV5-1 with TRBJ1-4; the D is unclear. Germline V gene data show CDR1 as SGHRS and CDR2 as YFSETQ. The V gene lost 2 bases and the J gene lost 4 bases, with 9 bases spanning the gap. The length of the CDR3 is 14 residues. CDR3 amino acids: CASSLGPSNEKLFF. The CDR3 DNA is TGCGCCAGCAGCTTAGGGCCGAGTAATGAAAAACTGTTTTTT.